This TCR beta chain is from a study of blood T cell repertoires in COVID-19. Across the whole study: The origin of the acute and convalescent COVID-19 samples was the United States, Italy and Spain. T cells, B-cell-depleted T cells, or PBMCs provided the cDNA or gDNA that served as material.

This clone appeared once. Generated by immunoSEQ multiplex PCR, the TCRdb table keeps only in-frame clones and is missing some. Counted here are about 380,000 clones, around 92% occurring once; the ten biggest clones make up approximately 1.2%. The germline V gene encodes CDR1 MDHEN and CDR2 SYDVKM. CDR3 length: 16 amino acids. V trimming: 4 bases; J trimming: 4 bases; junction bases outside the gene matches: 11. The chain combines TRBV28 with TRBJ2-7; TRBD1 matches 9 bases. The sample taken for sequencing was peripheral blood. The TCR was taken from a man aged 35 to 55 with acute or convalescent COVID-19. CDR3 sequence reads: CASSSHEDRGPYEQYF. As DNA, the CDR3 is TGTGCCAGCAGTTCACACGAGGACAGGGGACCTTACGAGCAGTACTTC. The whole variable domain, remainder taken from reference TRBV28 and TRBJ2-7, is DVKVTQSSRYLVKRTGEKVFLECVQDMDHENMFWYRQDPGLGLRLIYFSYDVKMKEKGDIPEGYSVSREKKERFSLILESASTNQTSMYLCASSSHEDRGPYEQYFGPGTRLTVT.